This TCR beta chain derives from a study of T cell repertoires in cytomegalovirus infection (dated by TCRdb to about 2019). Regarding the research as a whole: Donor HLA type was relevant to the analysis, as public TCR beta signatures indicated carriage of CMV infection together with the matching HLA type.

General study outcomes and caveats: The ex vivo response was dominated by HLA-C-restricted CMV-specific TCR beta clonotypes, and the single most frequent clonotype in two of eight donors was supplied by these HLA-C-restricted clonotypes. In both this cohort and an independent cohort of 352 donors, the cumulative frequency of public TCR beta family members distinguished carriers of CMV infection plus the relevant HLA type.

Sequencing relied on an Illumina HiSeq 1500. TCRdb passed the public sequencing reads through fastp at Q25 and MiXCR, retaining productive beta sequences. Records with the same CDR3 protein are collapsed into one entry carrying the most frequent genes and DNA. The sample table contains hundreds of thousands of distinct CDR3 sequences; only one count was recorded for approximately 34% of them. 2.8% of the sample rests with the top ten. Concerning this clonotype: Its antigen is unknown. No quality values exist for individual bases; no much larger clone is one base distant.

What was sequenced was PBMCs. The source is a human donor in good health (CMV status not recorded). Some clones in this sample may be carry-over from other donors' samples.

The nucleotide sequence is given as TGTGCCAGCAGCTCCACAGGGGCCCCAGAGACCCAGTACTTC. The translation is CASSSTGAPETQYF. The sequence is built from TRBV7-2 and TRBJ2-5; 7 bases in the junction line up with TRBD1. Taken from cysteine to phenylalanine, the CDR3 has 14 residues. This entry keeps only the CDR3 DNA: 42 bases, framed from base 1. From the germline V gene, CDR1 is SGHTA and CDR2 is FQGNSA. Trimming leaves V shorter by 4 bases and J shorter by 4 bases, with the junction holding 6 bases beyond the gene matches.